Each of the 31 T cell receptor beta chains below was sequenced from the same sample in a study of T cells after yellow fever vaccination. Each CDR3 protein is one row after TCRdb ran MiXCR on the 5' RACE reads. The sample consists of 300,000 to 400,000 distinct CDR3 sequences, around an eighth of them appearing once. The sample consisted of CD4+ T cells sorted from PBMCs, taken 15 days after the yellow fever booster vaccination. These receptors originate from a young man who received the YFV17D yellow fever vaccine.

The V call is TRBV7-9, the J call TRBJ1-1; TRBD1 agrees at 11 bases. V was clipped by 3 bases and J by 12 bases; unmatched bases: 12. Germline CDR1 SEHNR, CDR2 FQNEAQ (reference sequence). This CDR3 spans 15 amino acids. CDR3 sequence (DNA): TGTGCCAGCAGCTTTTGGACAGGGGGCATAGGGAGCACTTTCTTT. It specifies CASSFWTGGIGSTFF.

This clonotype was seen repeatedly, ten times or more. The chain employs TRBV7-9 and TRBJ2-3; no reliable D call. The CDR3 is 13 residues long. The germline CDR1 and CDR2 sequences are SEHNR and FQNEAQ (reference sequence). Trimming shortened V by 5 bases and J by 4 bases, and 10 bases separated the two germline ends. The CDR3 sequence is CASSPRTADTQYF. CDR3 bases: TGTGCCAGCAGCCCCAGGACCGCAGATACGCAGTATTTT. Using reference TRBV7-9 and TRBJ2-3 for the parts outside the CDR3, the full variable domain is DTGVSQNPRHKITKRGQNVTFRCDPISEHNRLYWYRQTLGQGPEFLTYFQNEAQLEKSRLLSDRFSAERPKGSFSTLEIQRTEQGDSAMYLCASSPRTADTQYFGPGTRLTVL.

This clonotype appeared many times. The chain uses TRBV29-1 and TRBJ1-2, with D uncertain. Trimming removed 4 bases at V and 7 bases at J, with 7 bases between. Germline V gene data show CDR1 as SQVTM and CDR2 as ANQGSEA. This CDR3 has 10 residues. The CDR3 nucleotides read TGCAGCGTTGGAAGACTTGGCTACACCTTC. Residues: CSVGRLGYTF.

This clonotype was seen a handful of times. The rearrangement uses TRBV7-6 and TRBJ1-2; 12 bases match TRBD1. CDR1 is SGHVS, CDR2 FNYEAQ, per germline. This CDR3 is 18 amino acids long. The trim removed 4 bases at V and 6 bases at J, leaving 15 bases unmatched. CDR3 in amino acids: CASSSRGTGGAVRDGYTF. The CDR3, as DNA: TGTGCCAGCAGCTCTCGGGGGACAGGGGGCGCGGTGCGGGATGGCTACACCTTC.

This clonotype turned up a few times. It is unclear where the CDR3 begins or ends on the DNA, so no DNA is shown, and the CDR3 is as TCRdb lists it. The chain links TRBV5-1 to TRBJ2-3; TRBD1 is the table's D call, not checked against the DNA. Germline values: CDR1 SGHRS, CDR2 YFSETQ. With termini counted, the CDR3 has 14 amino acids. CDR3: CASILGGGTDTQYF.

This clonotype was recorded a few times. This sequence joins TRBV5-1 and TRBJ2-1; tentatively, D is TRBD1 (5 bases). V lost 4 bases to trimming and J lost 0 bases, with 11 bases between them. Germline V lookup: CDR1 SGHRS, CDR2 YFSETQ. CDR3 length: 15 amino acids. Here the CDR3 reads CASSPTTASYNEQFF. The CDR3 DNA sequence: TGCGCCAGCAGCCCGACGACAGCCTCCTACAATGAGCAGTTCTTC.

This rearrangement joins TRBV5-1 to TRBJ1-2; 7 bases fit TRBD1. Per germline, CDR1 SGHRS and CDR2 YFSETQ. Unmatched junction bases numbered 9, after V lost 0 bases and J lost 4 bases. This CDR3 spans 16 amino acids. CDR3: CASSLGGGNVGYGYTF. The CDR3 coding sequence is TGCGCCAGCAGCTTGGGAGGGGGCAACGTAGGCTATGGCTACACCTTC.

This clonotype was counted a few times. The V gene is TRBV19, the J gene TRBJ2-7, with D perhaps matching TRBD1 or TRBD2 (5 bases each). CDR1 LNHDA and CDR2 SQIVND come from the germline V gene (reference sequence). With 9 bases removed from V and 0 bases from J, the gap between germline ends came to 9 bases. This CDR3 spans 12 amino acids. Written as DNA, the CDR3 is TGTGCCAGCGGGGACCACTCCTACGAGCAGTACTTC. It is translated as CASGDHSYEQYF.

This clonotype was recorded at least ten times. The chain links TRBV27 to TRBJ2-7; the D gene could be TRBD1 or TRBD2 (5 bases each). V dropped 3 bases and J dropped 3 bases, with 6 bases sitting between them. The CDR3 extends over 12 amino acids. CDR1 is MNHEY and CDR2 is SMNVEV in the germline V gene (reference sequence). DNA of the CDR3: TGTGCCAGCAGTTTGAGGGGCTACGAGCAGTACTTC. Residues: CASSLRGYEQYF.

This chain connects TRBV4-3 to TRBJ2-1; D possibly matches TRBD1 or TRBD2 (6 bases each). The CDR3 sequence is 15 residues long. V shed 0 bases and J shed 7 bases, with 13 bases lying between them. Germline CDR1 is LGHNA and CDR2 is YSLEER. The CDR3 sequence: CASSQDLGGKNEQFF. The CDR3 coding sequence is TGCGCCAGCAGCCAAGATCTAGGGGGGAAAAATGAGCAGTTCTTC.

The chain recombines TRBV7-8 with TRBJ1-4; unclear D gene. The germline V and J ends were trimmed by 1 base and 7 bases, with 7 bases remaining between them. The CDR3 has 13 amino acids. Germline CDR1 and CDR2: SGHVS and FQNEAQ. The CDR3 DNA sequence: TGTGCCAGCAGCTTAGGAATAACTGAAAAACTGTTTTTT. This sequence encodes CASSLGITEKLFF.

The V and J genes are TRBV5-1 and TRBJ1-5; possible D gene TRBD1, 6 bases. V shed 4 bases and J shed 3 bases, with 17 bases lying between them. This CDR3 spans 16 amino acids. The V gene's germline CDR1 is SGHRS and CDR2 YFSETQ. Here the CDR3 reads CASSESRRGNNQPQHF. As DNA, the CDR3 is TGCGCCAGCAGCGAATCGCGCAGGGGTAACAATCAGCCCCAGCATTTT.

This clonotype was recorded a few times. The chain joins TRBV20-1 to TRBJ2-5; D remains ambiguous. Trimming cost V 3 bases and J 2 bases, with 10 bases left between them. Germline V gene sequence: CDR1 DFQATT, CDR2 SNEGSKA (reference sequence). This CDR3 has 13 residues. DNA for the CDR3: TGCAGTGCTAGGTGGGGTAGGCAAGAGACCCAGTACTTC. Translating it yields CSARWGRQETQYF.

The V call is TRBV7-9, the J call TRBJ1-5; D possibly corresponds to TRBD1 (5 bases). The ends were cut back, 4 bases at V and 3 bases at J, with 10 bases in the middle. This CDR3 comprises 14 residues. Per germline, CDR1 SEHNR and CDR2 FQNEAQ (reference sequence). CDR3 protein: CASSSMTDNQPQHF. In DNA, the CDR3 is TGTGCCAGCAGCTCGATGACAGACAATCAGCCCCAGCATTTT. The entire variable domain, with the rest obtained from reference TRBV7-9 and TRBJ1-5, is as follows: DTGVSQNPRHKITKRGQNVTFRCDPISEHNRLYWYRQTLGQGPEFLTYFQNEAQLEKSRLLSDRFSAERPKGSFSTLEIQRTEQGDSAMYLCASSSMTDNQPQHFGDGTRLSIL.

The chain has TRBV7-2 and TRBJ1-3, with D maybe TRBD1 (5 bases). This CDR3 is 16 amino acids long. V was cut by 1 base and J by 0 bases, with 10 bases left in between. Germline V gives CDR1 SGHTA, CDR2 FQGNSA. The CDR3 bases are TGTGCCAGCAGCTTAGTGTTTAGGGGCTCTGGAAACACCATATATTTT. Amino acid sequence: CASSLVFRGSGNTIYF.

The chain carries TRBV12-3 or TRBV12-4 and TRBJ2-5, with a possible D match to TRBD1 (6 bases). Trimming cost V 6 bases and J 6 bases, with 17 bases left between them. This CDR3 spans 14 amino acids. The CDR3: CASRHQGSVKTQYF. CDR3 in DNA: TGTGCCAGCAGGCACCAGGGGTCGGTAAAGACCCAGTACTTC.

This chain uses TRBV7-2 with TRBJ1-2; D gene uncertain. CDR1 is SGHTA, CDR2 FQGNSA, per germline. This CDR3 has 17 residues. V was trimmed by 1 base and J by 5 bases, leaving 20 bases between them. The CDR3 DNA is TGTGCCAGCAGCTTAGGACCAGACGATTATCTTGAATATGGCTACACCTTC. It yields the protein CASSLGPDDYLEYGYTF.

This clonotype was counted ten times or more. This chain links TRBV5-1 with TRBJ1-4; D might be TRBD1 (5 bases). The V end lost 7 bases, the J end lost 6 bases, and 19 bases lay between the germline ends. The germline CDR1 and CDR2 sequences are SGHRS and YFSETQ. The CDR3 loop spans 15 amino acids. The CDR3 loop reads CASRRDGAYHEKLFF. In DNA form, the CDR3 reads TGCGCCAGCCGAAGGGACGGAGCCTACCATGAAAAACTGTTTTTT.

The genes are TRBV9 and TRBJ1-3, with D possibly TRBD1 on 5 matching bases. The CDR3 totals 16 residues. Germline CDR1 SGDLS, CDR2 YYNGEE. The germline V and J ends were trimmed by 3 bases and 0 bases, with 13 bases remaining between them. Here the CDR3 DNA reads TGTGCCAGCAGCGCTAGGGGAGATAACTCTGGAAACACCATATATTTT. The encoded protein is CASSARGDNSGNTIYF.

This clonotype was recorded a few times. This chain joins TRBV15 and TRBJ2-7; D call uncertain. The length of the CDR3 is 13 residues. Per germline, CDR1 LNHNV and CDR2 YYDKDF (reference sequence). V gave up 0 bases and J gave up 4 bases, with 7 bases separating them. CDR3 loop: CATSRDSQYEQYV. In nucleotides, the CDR3 is TGTGCCACCAGCAGAGATAGTCAGTACGAGCAGTACGTC.

This clonotype was detected only a few times. The chain links TRBV11-2 to TRBJ2-7, with TRBD2 matching over 9 bases. CDR1 and CDR2 from the germline V gene are SGHAT and FQNNGV. V lost 3 bases, J lost 5 bases, and 11 bases stayed unmatched. The CDR3 runs 16 residues. The CDR3 DNA follows: TGTGCCAGCAGCTTCTCTCAAGCTAGCGGGGTAAACGAGCAGTACGTC. Protein: CASSFSQASGVNEQYV.

In its sample, this clonotype was seen a few times. This chain joins TRBV21-1 and TRBJ1-4. TRBV21-1 is assigned pseudogene status. CDR3 length: 13 residues. This CDR3 reads CASSKWPREKLFF. The CDR3 coding sequence is TGTGCCAGCAGCAAATGGCCTCGTGAAAAACTGTTTTTT.

This clonotype was detected a few times. The rearrangement links TRBV5-1 to TRBJ1-4, with TRBD1 matching over 7 bases. The CDR3 is 14 amino acids. CDR1 SGHRS and CDR2 YFSETQ come from the germline V gene. The V segment lost 2 bases and the J segment 7 bases; nucleotides outside the gene matches: 5. CDR3: CASSLGGNSEKLFF. In DNA, the CDR3 is TGCGCCAGCAGCTTAGGGGGCAATAGTGAAAAACTGTTTTTT.

This sequence joins TRBV30 and TRBJ1-1; tentative D call: TRBD1 (5 bases). Germline assignment: CDR1 GTSNPN and CDR2 SVGIG (reference sequence). Trimming left V 4 bases short and J 3 bases short, with 21 bases between. The CDR3 sequence is 16 residues long. The CDR3 loop reads CAWIYAPGRGDTEAFF. CDR3 DNA: TGTGCCTGGATCTACGCCCCGGGACGGGGGGACACTGAAGCTTTCTTT.

This chain connects TRBV7-2 to TRBJ2-7; D ambiguous. Per the germline V gene, CDR1 is SGHTA and CDR2 is FQGNSA. Trimming removed 1 base at V and 3 bases at J, with 10 bases between. The CDR3 length is 14 residues. For the CDR3, the DNA is TGTGCCAGCAGCTTAGTCCCGGTCAGCTACGAGCAGTACGTC. It yields the protein CASSLVPVSYEQYV.

The V call is TRBV12-3 or TRBV12-4, the J call TRBJ2-3; 8 positions match TRBD2. The CDR3 contains 16 residues. V was clipped by 7 bases and J by 2 bases; unmatched bases: 11. For the CDR3, the DNA is TGTGCCAGCAAGCACTCGGCGGGGGGCCACACAGATACGCAGTATTTT. Translating gives CASKHSAGGHTDTQYF.

The chain couples TRBV7-3 to TRBJ2-3; 9 bases line up with TRBD2. With V trimmed by 1 base and J by 2 bases, 13 bases remained unmatched. This CDR3 is built from 19 residues. Germline values: CDR1 SGHTA, CDR2 FQGTGA. The CDR3 here is CASSLSSSGGLPHTDTQYF. Here the CDR3 DNA reads TGTGCCAGCAGCTTAAGTTCCAGCGGGGGGCTCCCCCACACAGATACGCAGTATTTT.

This clonotype was found a few times. The CDR3 bases are TGCGCCAGCAGTAGGGAGGGGGCGGTGGATACGCAGTATTTT. This sequence encodes CASSREGAVDTQYF. The chain carries TRBV5-1 and TRBJ2-3; the D call may be TRBD1 or TRBD2 (7 bases each). The germline CDR1 and CDR2 sequences are SGHRS and YFSETQ. The length of the CDR3 is 14 residues. V lost 5 bases and J lost 6, with 16 bases in between.

CDR3 nucleotides: TGTGCCAGCCGACAGGAGATTTACGAGCAGTACTTC. Its protein is CASRQEIYEQYF. The J gene is TRBJ2-7, the V gene TRBV6-2 or TRBV6-3; a weak D match, TRBD1 (6 bases). Trimming left V 8 bases short and J 4 bases short, with 12 bases between. The CDR3 is 12 amino acids. The germline V gene encodes CDR1 MNHEY and CDR2 SVGEGT.

V usage is TRBV5-1 and J usage is TRBJ2-5; D gene ambiguous. Germline V lookup: CDR1 SGHRS, CDR2 YFSETQ. The CDR3 is 13 residues long. Trimming removed 4 bases from V and 1 base from J, with 8 bases in between. CDR3 sequence reads: CASSPDFQETQYF. The DNA for the CDR3 is TGCGCCAGCAGCCCAGACTTCCAAGAGACCCAGTACTTC.

In its sample, this clonotype was seen a few times. The V call is TRBV5-4, the J call TRBJ2-1, with D possibly TRBD2 on 7 matching bases. CDR1 and CDR2 (germline): SGHNT, YYREEE (reference sequence). There are 14 residues in the CDR3. V was shortened by 3 bases and J by 6 bases, with 13 bases between the two germline ends. The CDR3 bases are TGTGCCAGCAGCTCGGGGGGCGTTGGCAATGAGCAGTTCTTC. It yields the protein CASSSGGVGNEQFF. Complete variable domain (other parts from reference TRBV5-4 and TRBJ2-1): ETGVTQSPTHLIKTRGQQVTLRCSSQSGHNTVSWYQQALGQGPQFIFQYYREEENGRGNFPPRFSGLQFPNYSSELNVNALELDDSALYLCASSSGGVGNEQFFGPGTRLTVL.